This T cell receptor beta chain was profiled in a study of control samples from healthy donors and cancer patients. This table comes from immunoSEQ multiplex PCR, and its TCRdb copy is limited to in-frame clones, with some not included. Of 200,000 to 250,000 clones listed, roughly 94% were seen once; the top ten hold more than 1.3%. The sequenced material came from blood. This clonotype was sampled from a man aged 50 or older in good health.

As DNA, the CDR3 is TGTGCCAGCAGCCCCAACGGGGGCAATCAGCCCCAGCATTTT. Protein product: CASSPNGGNQPQHF. The chain carries TRBV3-1 (or the pseudogene TRBV3-2) and TRBJ1-5; no clear D. CDR1 and CDR2 (germline): LGHDT, YNNKEL (reference sequence). The CDR3 length is 14 residues. V lost 4 bases to trimming and J lost 2 bases, with 9 bases between them.